These T cell receptor beta chains were read from a single sample in a study of T cells after yellow fever vaccination. MiXCR, applied by TCRdb to the 5' RACE reads, yields one record per CDR3 protein. This table has under 350,000 distinct CDR3 sequences, 4.1% appearing once. Sequences were derived from PBMCs, sampled 5 days after the yellow fever booster vaccination. The receptor set was obtained from a man aged 18 to 30 who received the YFV17D yellow fever vaccine. CDR3s include the opening cysteine and the closing phenylalanine or tryptophan. A D gene is named only where the DNA matches it firmly. The size field is filled for only some rows; it gives once, few, many or a size class.

size: NA; J: TRBJ2-2; V: TRBV10-3; D: TRBD1; DNA: TGTGCCATCGGAACAGGGGAAACCGGGGAGCTGTTTTTT; CDR3: CAIGTGETGELFF
size: NA; J: TRBJ1-2; V: TRBV21-1; D: NA; DNA: TGTGCCAGCAGCAAAAGGAGCAACTATGGCTACACCTTC; CDR3: CASSKRSNYGYTF
size: NA; J: TRBJ1-2; V: TRBV4-1; D: NA; DNA: TGCGCCAGCAGCCAAGAGGACGGGGGGGTCTATGGCTACACCTTC; CDR3: CASSQEDGGVYGYTF
size: few; J: TRBJ1-4; V: TRBV6-2/TRBV6-3; D: NA; DNA: TGTGCCAGCAGTTACTCCGCGGTTCCTCGGTTTTTT; CDR3: CASSYSAVPRFF
size: NA; J: TRBJ2-1; V: TRBV10-3; D: NA; DNA: TGTGCCATCAGTTCGGGGGTGGTCAATGAGCAGTTCTTC; CDR3: CAISSGVVNEQFF
size: NA; J: TRBJ1-1; V: TRBV3-1; D: NA; DNA: TGTGCCAGCAGCCAAGACCCAGGGTTGAACACTGAAGCTTTCTTT; CDR3: CASSQDPGLNTEAFF
size: NA; J: TRBJ2-5; V: TRBV18; D: NA; DNA: TGTGCCAGCTCATCAAGGACGGCTCACGAGACCCAGTACTTC; CDR3: CASSSRTAHETQYF
size: many; J: TRBJ2-2; V: TRBV30; D: NA; DNA: TGTGCCTGGAGTGTACAGTACACCGGGGAGCTGTTTTTT; CDR3: CAWSVQYTGELFF
size: many; J: TRBJ1-5; V: TRBV5-1; D: NA; DNA: TGCGCCAGCAGCTTGGGCGACTATCCCAGGGAGCCCCAGCATTTT; CDR3: CASSLGDYPREPQHF
size: few; J: TRBJ2-3; V: TRBV2; D: NA; DNA: TGTGCCAGCAGTGTCCCCGTGCGGGGAGATACGCAGTATTTT; CDR3: CASSVPVRGDTQYF
size: NA; J: TRBJ2-7; V: TRBV4-2; D: NA; DNA: TGTGCCAGCAGCCAAGCCCGTACCGGGGGCTACGAGCAGTACTTC; CDR3: CASSQARTGGYEQYF
size: many; J: TRBJ1-5; V: TRBV2; D: TRBD1; DNA: TGTGCCAGCAGTGCGACAGGGAGTCAGCCCCAGCATTTT; CDR3: CASSATGSQPQHF
size: few; J: TRBJ2-7; V: TRBV7-2; D: NA; DNA: TGTGCCAGCAGCTTACCGGGGTTCATCTACGAGCAGTACTTC; CDR3: CASSLPGFIYEQYF
size: few; J: TRBJ2-1; V: TRBV10-3; D: TRBD2; DNA: TGTGCCATCAGTGACCTAGGACTAGAACATGAGCAGTTCTTC; CDR3: CAISDLGLEHEQFF
size: NA; J: TRBJ1-1; V: TRBV6-2/TRBV6-3; D: NA; DNA: TGTGCCAGCAGTTACGAGGACCTCCAGAACACTGAAGCTTTCTTT; CDR3: CASSYEDLQNTEAFF
size: NA; J: TRBJ1-1; V: TRBV7-9; D: NA; DNA: TGTGCCAGCAGCTTCTCGGATACGAACACTGAAGCTTTCTTT; CDR3: CASSFSDTNTEAFF
size: NA; J: TRBJ2-5; V: TRBV12-3/TRBV12-4; D: NA; DNA: TGTGCCAGCATTGGATCCGCCCAAGAGACCCAGTACTTC; CDR3: CASIGSAQETQYF
size: many; J: TRBJ1-1; V: TRBV14; D: NA; DNA: TGTGCCAGCAGCCCAAGAGGGGTGAACACTGAAGCTTTCTTT; CDR3: CASSPRGVNTEAFF
size: NA; J: TRBJ2-7; V: TRBV15; D: TRBD2; DNA: TGTGCCACCAGTAAGGAGCGGGGGGACTCCTACGAGCAGTACTTC; CDR3: CATSKERGDSYEQYF
size: many; J: TRBJ2-1; V: TRBV29-1; D: NA; DNA: TGCAGCGTTGAAGACAATGAGCAGTTCTTC; CDR3: CSVEDNEQFF
size: few; J: TRBJ2-2; V: TRBV12-3/TRBV12-4; D: TRBD2; DNA: TGTGCCAGCAGGACTAGCGGGGACAGGGAGCTGTTTTTT; CDR3: CASRTSGDRELFF
size: few; J: TRBJ2-2; V: TRBV19; D: NA; DNA: TGTGCCAGTAGTATAAGGCTCCTGAACACCGGGGAGCTGTTTTTT; CDR3: CASSIRLLNTGELFF
size: NA; J: TRBJ1-2; V: TRBV10-3; D: TRBD1; DNA: TGTGCCATCAGTGATGGGACAGGGGGCGATGGCTACACCTTC; CDR3: CAISDGTGGDGYTF
size: few; J: TRBJ2-1; V: TRBV20-1; D: NA; DNA: TGCAGTGCCCCCCGGGACTTATACAATGAGCAGTTCTTC; CDR3: CSAPRDLYNEQFF
size: many; J: TRBJ1-1; V: TRBV19; D: NA; DNA: TGTGCCAGTAGTATAGCCCCTATAAGACGAACTCGAAGCACTGAAGCTTTCTTT; CDR3: CASSIAPIRRTRSTEAFF
size: many; J: TRBJ2-5; V: TRBV7-9; D: TRBD1; DNA: TGTGCCAGCAGCCCAGGACAGGGGGGCCAAGAGACCCAGTACTTC; CDR3: CASSPGQGGQETQYF
size: many; J: TRBJ2-5; V: TRBV29-1; D: TRBD2; DNA: TGCAGCGTTGAAGATCCGCGGGGGGGCGTTGAGACCCAGTACTTC; CDR3: CSVEDPRGGVETQYF
size: NA; J: TRBJ1-5; V: TRBV2; D: NA; DNA: TGTGCCAGCAGTGTACCGGGGTACAATCAGCCCCAGCATTTT; CDR3: CASSVPGYNQPQHF
size: few; J: TRBJ2-5; V: TRBV20-1; D: NA; DNA: TGCAGTGCTGTACGTGGGAATCAAGAGACCCAGTACTTC; CDR3: CSAVRGNQETQYF
size: NA; J: TRBJ2-3; V: TRBV7-3; D: TRBD2; DNA: TGTGCCAGCAGCCCCTATACGGGGGGGCTGGATACGCAGTATTTT; CDR3: CASSPYTGGLDTQYF
size: few; J: TRBJ1-5; V: TRBV10-3; D: NA; DNA: TGTGCCACCCGGGCTACCGGACAAAGCGATCAGCCCCAGCATTTT; CDR3: CATRATGQSDQPQHF
size: many; J: TRBJ2-7; V: TRBV10-2; D: NA; DNA: TGCGCCAGCAGTGGGACCGGGACTTTTCTGGGAGAGCAGTACTTC; CDR3: CASSGTGTFLGEQYF
size: few; J: TRBJ2-5; V: TRBV5-1; D: TRBD2; DNA: TGCGCCAGCAGCAGGGGTCGGGGGGGCGTGGAGACCCAGTACTTC; CDR3: CASSRGRGGVETQYF
size: few; J: TRBJ2-2; V: TRBV5-1; D: NA; DNA: TGCGCCAGCAGCCTTAGCGAAAACGCGAACACCGGGGAGCTGTTTTTT; CDR3: CASSLSENANTGELFF
size: NA; J: TRBJ1-2; V: TRBV29-1; D: NA; DNA: TGCAGCGCCCCCCGGGACGATGGCTACACCTTC; CDR3: CSAPRDDGYTF
size: few; J: TRBJ1-2; V: TRBV5-5; D: NA; DNA: TGTGCCAGCAGCTTGGGATCGGGGTACGGTGGCTACACCTTC; CDR3: CASSLGSGYGGYTF
size: few; J: TRBJ2-1; V: TRBV11-3; D: NA; DNA: TGTGCCAGCAGCCCCCGGCCCGGCTACAATGAGCAGTTCTTC; CDR3: CASSPRPGYNEQFF
size: few; J: TRBJ1-1; V: TRBV7-9; D: NA; DNA: TGTGCCAGCAGCCCCGACAGGTTGGGCACTGAAGCTTTCTTT; CDR3: CASSPDRLGTEAFF
size: NA; J: TRBJ1-1; V: TRBV6-2/TRBV6-3; D: TRBD1; DNA: TGTGCCAGCAGCCCCCCGACAGGGAGGAGCACTGAAGCTTTCTTT; CDR3: CASSPPTGRSTEAFF
size: few; J: TRBJ2-2; V: TRBV20-1; D: TRBD1; DNA: TGCAGTGCTTTACTGGACAGGCGCCGGTGGGAGCTGTTTTTT; CDR3: CSALLDRRRWELFF
size: many; J: TRBJ1-5; V: TRBV27; D: NA; DNA: TGTGCCAGCAGTTTAAGGTGGGGGAGAAATCAGCCCCAGCATTTT; CDR3: CASSLRWGRNQPQHF
size: few; J: TRBJ1-2; V: TRBV11-2; D: NA; DNA: TGTGCCAGCAGCTTAGAGGGGCATCGGGGCTACACCTTC; CDR3: CASSLEGHRGYTF
size: NA; J: TRBJ2-5; V: TRBV6-2/TRBV6-3; D: NA; DNA: TGTGCCAGCCTTCACCGGGGGGCCAACCGGGGGGAGACCCAGTACTTC; CDR3: CASLHRGANRGETQYF
size: few; J: TRBJ1-1; V: TRBV9; D: NA; DNA: TGTGCCAGCAGCGAGACACCTCGGAGGAACACTGAAGCTTTCTTT; CDR3: CASSETPRRNTEAFF
size: NA; J: TRBJ1-4; V: TRBV18; D: NA; DNA: TGTGCCAGCTCACCAAGGAGGAAGGATGAAAAACTGTTTTTT; CDR3: CASSPRRKDEKLFF
size: few; J: TRBJ2-3; V: TRBV20-1; D: NA; DNA: TGCAGTGCTAGAGGGTCCGGTCAGGGGATTACTAGCACAGATACGCAGTATTTT; CDR3: CSARGSGQGITSTDTQYF
size: NA; J: TRBJ1-2; V: TRBV18; D: NA; DNA: TGTGCCAGCTCACCGGCAGTTACGAACTATGGCTACACCTTC; CDR3: CASSPAVTNYGYTF
size: few; J: TRBJ1-2; V: TRBV4-3; D: NA; DNA: TGCGCCAGCAGCCAGAGACAGGATGGGGACTATGGCTACACCTTC; CDR3: CASSQRQDGDYGYTF
size: NA; J: TRBJ1-2; V: TRBV18; D: NA; DNA: TGTGCCAGCTCACCACCAGGGCGGGAGAGCTATGGCTACACCTTC; CDR3: CASSPPGRESYGYTF
size: many; J: TRBJ1-1; V: TRBV7-2; D: NA; DNA: TGTGCCAGCAGCCCTATGGCAGGGAACTTGAACACTGAAGCTTTCTTT; CDR3: CASSPMAGNLNTEAFF
size: NA; J: TRBJ2-1; V: TRBV7-9; D: NA; DNA: TGTGCCAGCAGCTTAGGGGCAGGGAAATTCTACAATGAGCAGTTCTTC; CDR3: CASSLGAGKFYNEQFF
size: many; J: TRBJ1-6; V: TRBV7-2; D: NA; DNA: TGTGCCAGCAGCTTGGCGCGGGGAGTAGGTTCACCCCTCCACTTT; CDR3: CASSLARGVGSPLHF
size: few; J: TRBJ2-3; V: TRBV3-1; D: TRBD2; DNA: TGTGCCAGCAGCCAGAACCTAGCGGGGTGGGATACGCAGTATTTT; CDR3: CASSQNLAGWDTQYF
size: NA; J: TRBJ1-4; V: TRBV14; D: NA; DNA: TGTGCCAGCAGCCAGGGGTTGGCTCGGGAAAAACTGTTTTTT; CDR3: CASSQGLAREKLFF
size: many; J: TRBJ1-5; V: TRBV7-2; D: NA; DNA: TGTGCCAGCAGCTTGGGGTCAGACAGGCCTAATCAGCCCCAGCATTTT; CDR3: CASSLGSDRPNQPQHF